This section outlines one TCR beta chain sequence together with its context. CDR1 is MNHNS and CDR2 is SASEGT in the germline V gene. Trimming took 3 bases from V and 3 from J, leaving 17 bases between them. This CDR3 has 16 residues. These data come from a study of shared T cell receptors in the human thymus. TCRdb's table, derived via immunoSEQ multiplex PCR, lists solely in-frame clones and lacks some. Here the sample spans some 720,000 clones, over 75% being singletons. The same data also contributed to another study, on human thymus T cells. That source notes: The thymus tissue came from resections taken during corrective heart surgery. What appeared biased in thymic and blood repertoires was the usage of V and J genes. What related research reported was that thymic repertoires overlapped highly among unrelated individuals.

This TCR came from a boy in the first two years of life with a congenital heart defect. The chain employs TRBV6-1 and TRBJ1-2; D gene uncertain. The sequenced sample consisted of thymocytes. CDR3 region: CASSEMAGGKDYGYTF. The CDR3, as DNA: TGTGCCAGCAGTGAGATGGCGGGAGGGAAGGACTATGGCTACACCTTC.